This T cell receptor (beta chain) is from a study of cytomegalovirus exposure and HLA in healthy donors (TCRdb year 2017). Concerning the study at large: According to an earlier analysis of several hundred of the donors, 150 million to 200 million T cells yielded 90 million to 140 million unique TCR beta sequences and more than 250 Gb of sequence data. Four to six DR-DQ haplotypes were handled as single units for association and clustering, since linkage in the cohort was strong. To study patterns of TCR occurrence, a later analysis re-analyzed previously published TCR beta repertoires from several hundred donors and added high-resolution HLA genotyping. An earlier analysis of 500 to 750 of the donors applied high-throughput TCR beta sequencing to assess whether each TCR beta V gene segment acted as functional or pseudogenic. The T cell repertoires of under 750 subjects were profiled by immunosequencing and related to cytomegalovirus serostatus. Across around 400 genotyped donors of the cohort, an average of roughly 250,000 unique TCR beta nucleotide sequences per donor were sequenced, and roughly 18% of those sequences were non-productive. A later genetic analysis used genome-wide SNP genotypes for about three fifths of the roughly 700 donors, treating that subset as a discovery cohort. Donor age, sex, ethnicity and CMV serostatus were collected together with the repertoire data. Both class I and class II loci were covered by HLA typing, at four-digit resolution. Rather than drawing on any new phenotypic data, the later analysis identified candidate immune exposures from TCR beta sequences and the way those sequences occurred across donors. The aim of the study was to test whether cataloging public T cell receptors could identify signatures of past pathogen exposure. Every discovery cohort repertoire had been produced on one sequencing platform. To predict cytomegalovirus infection status, the study combined high-throughput TCR immunosequencing, statistical association of individual TCRs with disease status, and machine learning. In addition to the first cohort of approximately 650 subjects, a separate validation cohort of under 150 different subjects was used. Typing coverage varied by locus: about 620-630 donors for A, B, C, DRB1 and DQB1; approximately 560 for DQA1; 606 for DPA1; approximately 470 for DPB1. An early release that covered about 600 HLA-typed donors contained approximately 300 gigabases of sequencing data and approximately 85 million unique TCR sequences. The genetic ancestry cluster associated with self-reported Caucasian donors included 70% to 85% of the 300 to 400 genotyped donors. Points the paper makes about the study in general: In a later analysis, the rate of TCR association differed among HLA loci, with DRB1 alleles having the most associated TCRs and HLA-C alleles having the fewest. The study gave a list of over 150 TCR beta chains associated with cytomegalovirus. A further reported finding was that TCR beta sequences accurately predicted the HLA-A and HLA-B alleles for most subjects in the first cohort. Roughly uniform sequencing depth across donors was assumed in presence/absence analyses, although this assumption may not hold. Some IMGT-functional V segments, including TRBV6-2 and TRBV6-3, could not be distinguished by the 87-base-pair reads and were therefore excluded. Compared with equally common non-associated chains, HLA-associated TCR beta chains in a later analysis were more clonally expanded and had lower generation probabilities. An association between a missense DCLRE1C variant and V-gene and J-gene trimming of TCR beta chains was found in a later genetic analysis and replicated in an independent cohort. Over 15 rarely observed V segments, including chromosome 9 orphons, were excluded from the earlier analysis of approximately 600 of the donors because counts were too low. Assigning TCR associations to individual alleles was difficult when HLA alleles, especially DR and DQ, strongly co-occurred. Most CMV-associated TCR beta chains appeared to be HLA-restricted in a later analysis, and the HLA associations seemed to be driven largely by CMV exposure. Only TCR beta chains were sequenced in this cohort, and the absence of alpha or paired-chain data limited detectable features. The sequencing pipeline was judged likely to have produced a cluster of highly shared sequence variants as a technical artifact. Three of the identified cytomegalovirus-associated TCR beta chains were confirmed in vitro to be specific for cytomegalovirus antigens. In an earlier analysis of about 600 of the donors, most TCR beta V segments appeared in productive rearrangements about 87% or about 30% of the time, broadly matching IMGT annotations. The classifier was reported to diagnose cytomegalovirus status with high specificity and sensitivity in both the original and validation cohorts. A later genetic analysis reported fewer N-insertions in productive TCRs among donors in an Asian-associated ancestry cluster than the roughly 670-donor mean. The only immune exposure information available for the cohort was CMV serostatus. Most TCR sequences were observed very rarely across donors, whereas some public TCRs were present in many individuals. At a false discovery rate of 0.05, a later analysis linked about 16,000 TCR beta sequences to specific HLA alleles. The authors suggested that the approach could potentially be extended to other disease states and immunological phenotypes. In a later analysis, several top co-occurrence clusters were reported to appear linked to parvovirus B19, influenza, CMV and Epstein-Barr virus. HLA typing was unavailable for some donors at each locus, so association tests used only the typed subset. Correlated functional status among segregating V segments might be attributable to linkage disequilibrium, but an unknown experimental factor could not be ruled out.

Receptor amplification or capture employed the immunoSEQ multiplex PCR assay. The multiplex PCR relied on a mix of 60 forward primers for TCR Vbeta segments and 13 reverse primers for TCR Jbeta segments. The CDR3 region of rearranged TCR beta genes was amplified from genomic DNA by a multiplex PCR assay. Amplified TCR beta libraries were sequenced as 87-base-pair reads on the Illumina HiSeq System. The paper's data handling went like this. Across the roughly 670 repertoires, a later analysis counted 80 million or so unique TCR beta chains, 9.5 million to 13 million of which were shared by at least two donors. To remove PCR and sequencing errors, raw reads were error-corrected and collapsed into unique sequences using a nearest-neighbor algorithm that merged closely related sequences. Alignment of CDR3 sequences to IMGT reference sequences was used to assign V, D and J gene segments. For a sequence to be retained, a match of at least six nucleotides was required to both a V gene segment and a J gene segment. A rearrangement was called productive if the CDR3 had no stop codons and remained in frame with V and J, and every other rearrangement was called non-productive. CDR3 was defined according to IMGT convention as the region running from the second conserved V-encoded cysteine to the conserved J-encoded phenylalanine. The earlier analysis of about 590 of the donors excluded sequences that lacked an unambiguous match to a single V gene segment. In an earlier analysis of roughly 500 of the donors, V segments were called functional above 56.7% productive rearrangements and were called segregating when the between-donor standard deviation exceeded 5%. To diagnose cytomegalovirus status from the catalog of TCR beta chain sequences, a statistical classification framework was built. In a later analysis, TCR nucleotide sequences were compared against IMGT/GENE-DB human TR gene sequences so that V and J genes could be assigned. Using the TCRdist pipeline, a later analysis assigned CDR3 sequences along with most-parsimonious VDJ recombination scenarios. In a later analysis, every TCR beta chain was defined by the combination of its CDR3 amino acid sequence and its V-gene family, and reads without a unique V-gene family were dropped. A later analysis removed 550 to 650 highly shared, low-generation-probability nucleotide sequences to deal with suspected cross-contamination and a sequencing artifact. In a later analysis, a clonal expansion index for each public chain was calculated from normalized within-repertoire ranks of inferred template counts. In a later analysis, generation probabilities were computed using a VDJ recombination model fitted to out-of-frame rearrangements, and the results were checked against IGoR. In a later analysis, hypergeometric tests were used to score TCR-TCR, TCR-HLA and TCR-CMV co-occurrence, with a repertoire-size bias correction applied to TCR pairs. A later analysis estimated false discovery rates by permuting HLA or CMV assignments 20 times. In a later analysis, co-occurring TCRs were grouped with DBSCAN, and TCRdist sequence similarity was added when clustering was performed within HLA-allele-positive subsets. For co-occurrence clustering, repertoires with fewer than 30,000 or more than 120,000 public chains were excluded, along with four to six repertoires with anomalous nucleotide sharing. Held by TCRdb, this immuneACCESS table contains in-frame sequences only and omits some clones. Under half of the omission traces to an unresolved V gene where checked; the cause of the rest is unknown. That table is the source of V, J and clone size, and D and trimming were worked out from the DNA. Present in this sample are more than 100,000 clones, about 74% of which were seen just once. Approximately 0.86% of the sample rests with the top ten.

This clone was counted only a few times. What this receptor recognizes is not known. Base qualities were left out, and no much larger clone turns up one base away. The cohort consisted of approximately 670 healthy bone marrow donors. At the time of sampling, all cohort members were nominally healthy, though unrecorded immune exposures were likely present. The donor tested CMV seronegative and was one of the 352 seronegative cohort members. A peripheral blood sample was collected from each donor, and TCR beta sequencing was performed on peripheral blood mononuclear cells. Genomic DNA was extracted from the blood cell samples with the Qiagen DNeasy Blood Extraction Kit. Measured from the cysteine to the phenylalanine, the CDR3 is 15 residues long. Here the CDR3 DNA is all that survives: 45 bases in frame from base 1. Trimming leaves V shorter by 7 bases and J shorter by 1 base, with the junction holding 5 bases beyond the gene matches. Reading the germline V gene gives CDR1 MNHNS and CDR2 SASEGT.

The rearranged segments are TRBV6-1 and TRBJ2-1, and TRBD2 aligns with 9 junction nucleotides. Specimen: PBMCs. The TCR sequence derives from a woman aged 60 to 75 in good health and CMV-seronegative. The CDR3 region: CASTSAGGSYNEQFF. The DNA sequence is TGTGCCAGCACCTCAGCGGGAGGTTCCTACAATGAGCAGTTCTTC.